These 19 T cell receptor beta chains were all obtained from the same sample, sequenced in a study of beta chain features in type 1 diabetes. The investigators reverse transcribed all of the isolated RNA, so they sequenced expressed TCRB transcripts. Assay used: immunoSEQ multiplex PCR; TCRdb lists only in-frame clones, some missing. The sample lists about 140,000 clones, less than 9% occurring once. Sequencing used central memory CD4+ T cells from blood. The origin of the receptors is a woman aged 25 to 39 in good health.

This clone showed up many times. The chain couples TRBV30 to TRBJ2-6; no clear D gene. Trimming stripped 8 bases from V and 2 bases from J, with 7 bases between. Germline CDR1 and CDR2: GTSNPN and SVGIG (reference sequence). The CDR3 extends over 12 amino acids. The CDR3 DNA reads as TGTGCCCGCGATACTGGGGCCAACGTCCTGACTTTC. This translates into CARDTGANVLTF.

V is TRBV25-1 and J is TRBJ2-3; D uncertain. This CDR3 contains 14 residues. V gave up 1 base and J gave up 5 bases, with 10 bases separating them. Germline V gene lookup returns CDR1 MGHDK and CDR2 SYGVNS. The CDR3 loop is CASSESTGEDTQYF. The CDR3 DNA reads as TGTGCCAGCAGTGAATCTACGGGTGAAGATACGCAGTATTTT.

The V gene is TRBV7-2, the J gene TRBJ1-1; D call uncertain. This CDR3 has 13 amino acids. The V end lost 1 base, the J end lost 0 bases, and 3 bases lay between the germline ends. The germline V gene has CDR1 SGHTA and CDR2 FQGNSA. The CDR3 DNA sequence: TGTGCCAGCAGCTTAGATATGAACACTGAAGCTTTCTTT. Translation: CASSLDMNTEAFF.

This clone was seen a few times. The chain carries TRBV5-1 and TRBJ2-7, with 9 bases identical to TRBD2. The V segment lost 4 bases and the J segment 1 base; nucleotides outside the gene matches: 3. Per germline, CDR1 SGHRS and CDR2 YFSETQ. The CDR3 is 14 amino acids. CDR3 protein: CASSLSGRSYEQYF. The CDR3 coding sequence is TGCGCCAGCAGCCTTAGCGGGAGATCCTACGAGCAGTACTTC.

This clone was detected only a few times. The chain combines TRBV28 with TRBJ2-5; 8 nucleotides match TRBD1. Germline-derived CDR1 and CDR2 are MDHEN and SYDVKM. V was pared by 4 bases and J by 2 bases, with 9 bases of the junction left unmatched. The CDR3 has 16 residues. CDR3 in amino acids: CASSSPGQETQETQYF. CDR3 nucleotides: TGTGCCAGCAGTTCCCCGGGACAGGAGACTCAAGAGACCCAGTACTTC.

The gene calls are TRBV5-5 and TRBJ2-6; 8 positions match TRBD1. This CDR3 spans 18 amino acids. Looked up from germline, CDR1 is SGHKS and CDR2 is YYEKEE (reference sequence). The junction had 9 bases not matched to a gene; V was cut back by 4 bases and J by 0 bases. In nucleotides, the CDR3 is TGTGCCAGCAGCCAAGACAGGGGAGGAGGCTCTGGGGCCAACGTCCTGACTTTC. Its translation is CASSQDRGGGSGANVLTF. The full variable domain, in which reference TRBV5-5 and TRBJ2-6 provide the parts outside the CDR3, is DAGVTQSPTHLIKTRGQQVTLRCSPISGHKSVSWYQQVLGQGPQFIFQYYEKEERGRGNFPDRFSARQFPNYSSELNVNALLLGDSALYLCASSQDRGGGSGANVLTFGAGSRLTVL.

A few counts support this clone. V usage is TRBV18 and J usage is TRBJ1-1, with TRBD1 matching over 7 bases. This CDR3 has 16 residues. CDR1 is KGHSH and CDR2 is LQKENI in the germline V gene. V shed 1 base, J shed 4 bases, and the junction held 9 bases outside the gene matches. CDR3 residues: CASSPQETGRGTEAFF. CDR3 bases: TGTGCCAGCTCACCACAAGAGACAGGGAGAGGCACTGAAGCTTTCTTT.

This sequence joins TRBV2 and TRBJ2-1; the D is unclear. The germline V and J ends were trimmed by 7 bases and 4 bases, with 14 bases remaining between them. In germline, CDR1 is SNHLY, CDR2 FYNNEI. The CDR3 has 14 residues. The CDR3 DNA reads TGTGCCAGCATTGCGGCCCCCGGGTACAATGAGCAGTTCTTC. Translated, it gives CASIAAPGYNEQFF.

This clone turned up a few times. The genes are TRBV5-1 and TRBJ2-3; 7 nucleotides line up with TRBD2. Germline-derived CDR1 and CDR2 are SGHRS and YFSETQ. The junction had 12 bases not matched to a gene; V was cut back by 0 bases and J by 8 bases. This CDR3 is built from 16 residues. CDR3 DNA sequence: TGCGCCAGCAGCTTGGAGGGAGGGACCCCCATCGGTACGCAGTATTTT. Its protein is CASSLEGGTPIGTQYF.

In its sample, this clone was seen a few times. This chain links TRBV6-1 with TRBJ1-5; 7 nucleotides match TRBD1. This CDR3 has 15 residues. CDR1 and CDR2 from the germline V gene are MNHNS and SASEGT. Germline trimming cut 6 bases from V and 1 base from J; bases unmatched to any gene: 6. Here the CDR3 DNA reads TGTGCCAGCAGGGAGGGACAGTGGAGCAATCAGCCCCAGCATTTT. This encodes CASREGQWSNQPQHF.

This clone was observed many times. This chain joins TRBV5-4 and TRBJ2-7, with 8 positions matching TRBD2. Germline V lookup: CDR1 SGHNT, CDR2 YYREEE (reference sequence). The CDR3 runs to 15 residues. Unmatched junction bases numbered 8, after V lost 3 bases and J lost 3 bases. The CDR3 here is CASSSGGTRHYEQYF. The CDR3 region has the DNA TGTGCCAGCAGCTCAGGTGGGACTAGACACTACGAGCAGTACTTC.

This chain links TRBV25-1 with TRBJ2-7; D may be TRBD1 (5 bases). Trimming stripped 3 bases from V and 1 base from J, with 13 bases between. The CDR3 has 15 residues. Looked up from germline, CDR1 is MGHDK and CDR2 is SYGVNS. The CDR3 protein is CASSEPAQGSYEQYF. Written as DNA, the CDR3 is TGTGCCAGCAGTGAGCCCGCCCAGGGATCCTACGAGCAGTACTTC.

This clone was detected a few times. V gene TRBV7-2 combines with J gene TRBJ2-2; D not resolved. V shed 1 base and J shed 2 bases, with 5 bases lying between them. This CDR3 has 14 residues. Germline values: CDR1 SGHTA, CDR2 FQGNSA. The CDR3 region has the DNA TGTGCCAGCAGCTTAGGCCTAAACACCGGGGAGCTGTTTTTT. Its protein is CASSLGLNTGELFF.

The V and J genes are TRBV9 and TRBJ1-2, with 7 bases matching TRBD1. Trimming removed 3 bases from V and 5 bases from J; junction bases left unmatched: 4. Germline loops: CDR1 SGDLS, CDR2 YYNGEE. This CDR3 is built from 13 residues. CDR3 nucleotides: TGTGCCAGCAGCGAAAGACAGGGTTATGGCTACACCTTC. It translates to CASSERQGYGYTF.

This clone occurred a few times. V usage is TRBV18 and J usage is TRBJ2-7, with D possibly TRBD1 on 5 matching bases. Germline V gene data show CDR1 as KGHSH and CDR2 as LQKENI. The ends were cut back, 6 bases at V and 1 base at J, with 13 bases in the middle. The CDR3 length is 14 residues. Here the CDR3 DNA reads TGTGCCAGCTCCCACGAGGACATTTCCTACGAGCAGTACTTC. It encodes CASSHEDISYEQYF.

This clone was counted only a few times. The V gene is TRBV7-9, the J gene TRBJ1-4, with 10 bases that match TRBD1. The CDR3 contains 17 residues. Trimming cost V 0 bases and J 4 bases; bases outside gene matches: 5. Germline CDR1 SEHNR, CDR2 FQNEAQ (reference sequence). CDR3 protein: CASSLAGQGRGNEKLFF. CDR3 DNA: TGTGCCAGCAGCTTAGCGGGACAGGGGCGTGGTAATGAAAAACTGTTTTTT.

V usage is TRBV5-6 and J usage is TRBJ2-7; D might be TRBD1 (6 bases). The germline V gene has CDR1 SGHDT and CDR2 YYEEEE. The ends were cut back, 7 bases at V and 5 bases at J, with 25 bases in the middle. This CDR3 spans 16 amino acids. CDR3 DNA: TGTGCCAGCGGCTCTGATTACAGGGTTAAGAGAGACGAGCAGTACTTC. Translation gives CASGSDYRVKRDEQYF.

The CDR3, as DNA: TGTGCCAGCAGCACCTACAACAGTGGCACAGATACGCAGTATTTT. This encodes CASSTYNSGTDTQYF. This sequence joins TRBV21-1 and TRBJ2-3; the DNA was not compared with TRBD1, the D call given in the table. TRBV21-1 is given as a pseudogene. The CDR3 sequence is 15 residues long.

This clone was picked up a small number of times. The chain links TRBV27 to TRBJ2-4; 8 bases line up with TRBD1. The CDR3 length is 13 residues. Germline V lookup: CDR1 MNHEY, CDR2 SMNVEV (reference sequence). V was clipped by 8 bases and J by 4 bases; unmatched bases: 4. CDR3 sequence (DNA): TGTGCCAGCGGGAGACAGGGGAAAAACATTCAGTACTTC. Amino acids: CASGRQGKNIQYF.